This TCR beta chain was observed in a study of synovial regulatory T cells in juvenile arthritis (dated by TCRdb to about 2015). Background for the entire study: Of the sequenced patients, three were therapy-naive, one was treated with methotrexate plus infliximab, several were treated with methotrexate, and one lacked treatment information. The study compared the TCRbeta CDR3 repertoires of blood iaTreg cells, other blood Treg cells and synovial fluid Treg cells taken from matched patient samples. Although effector T cell subsets in the cohort were also sequenced for comparisons, the Treg dataset on its own covers only blood and synovial fluid Treg cells. Treg and Teff subsets from roughly 10 JIA patients with active disease were included in the TCR repertoire comparisons. General findings and caveats noted by the study authors: Across patients, iaTreg TCR repertoires were largely private, and these iaTreg repertoires partially overlapped with synovial Teff and blood CPL repertoires. Blood iaTreg cells showed lower TCR diversity than other blood Treg cells, consistent with antigen-driven expansion. More CDR3 sequences were shared by synovial Treg cells with iaTreg cells than with other blood Treg cells, and a closer relation was confirmed by Chao-Jaccard similarity.

TCR repertoire donors were about eleven juvenile idiopathic arthritis patients with active disease who had not reached inactive disease, 3 polyarticular and 8 oligoarticular. A median age of around 10 years (range about 2.4-25) and a median disease duration of about 7 years (range 0.2-19.1) were recorded for the TCR-sequenced patients. The samples for TCR repertoire analysis were obtained at two Italian centres. Peripheral blood mononuclear cells were separated on a Histopaque-1077 density gradient and then cryopreserved in about 90% FCS with approximately 10% DMSO. In the case of this clone: The antigen this receptor binds is unknown.

CDR1 and CDR2, per the germline V gene (reference sequence), are LNHDA and SQIVND. The CDR3 runs 14 residues from the cysteine to the phenylalanine. Only the protein is available. Library method: the immunoSEQ multiplex PCR assay. Adaptive Biotechnologies carried out the TCRbeta CDR3 sequencing. The source study handled its data this way. Repertoire similarity used the Chao-modified Jaccard index and median clonotype overlap from 200 random subsamples at equal sample size. Similarity analyses were performed using either productive nucleotide sequences or in silico-translated amino acid sequences. Hierarchical clustering with single linkage and t-SNE based on Chao-modified Jaccard distances were applied for the comparison of repertoires. Repertoire diversity was quantified with the Renyi index, after sample size normalisation, across a range of alpha values. Drawn from immuneACCESS, this table holds only the in-frame rearrangements with V and J called that TCRdb kept. Clones are partly lost; checked studies trace under half to an unresolved V gene and leave the rest unexplained. V and J calls plus clone size are reproduced from that table; the DNA served to infer D and trimming. This sample's clone table shows approximately 10,000 clones. The ten most abundant clones make up around 1.1% of the sample.

The TCR originated in a donor younger than 35 with juvenile idiopathic arthritis. The rearranged chain carries TRBV19 and TRBJ1-1. Sequenced input: Treg cells from blood. What the cell subset or site label conveys for this sample: remaining (HLA-DR-negative) circulating blood Treg cells. This receptor carries the CDR3 CASMRGNLNTEAFF.